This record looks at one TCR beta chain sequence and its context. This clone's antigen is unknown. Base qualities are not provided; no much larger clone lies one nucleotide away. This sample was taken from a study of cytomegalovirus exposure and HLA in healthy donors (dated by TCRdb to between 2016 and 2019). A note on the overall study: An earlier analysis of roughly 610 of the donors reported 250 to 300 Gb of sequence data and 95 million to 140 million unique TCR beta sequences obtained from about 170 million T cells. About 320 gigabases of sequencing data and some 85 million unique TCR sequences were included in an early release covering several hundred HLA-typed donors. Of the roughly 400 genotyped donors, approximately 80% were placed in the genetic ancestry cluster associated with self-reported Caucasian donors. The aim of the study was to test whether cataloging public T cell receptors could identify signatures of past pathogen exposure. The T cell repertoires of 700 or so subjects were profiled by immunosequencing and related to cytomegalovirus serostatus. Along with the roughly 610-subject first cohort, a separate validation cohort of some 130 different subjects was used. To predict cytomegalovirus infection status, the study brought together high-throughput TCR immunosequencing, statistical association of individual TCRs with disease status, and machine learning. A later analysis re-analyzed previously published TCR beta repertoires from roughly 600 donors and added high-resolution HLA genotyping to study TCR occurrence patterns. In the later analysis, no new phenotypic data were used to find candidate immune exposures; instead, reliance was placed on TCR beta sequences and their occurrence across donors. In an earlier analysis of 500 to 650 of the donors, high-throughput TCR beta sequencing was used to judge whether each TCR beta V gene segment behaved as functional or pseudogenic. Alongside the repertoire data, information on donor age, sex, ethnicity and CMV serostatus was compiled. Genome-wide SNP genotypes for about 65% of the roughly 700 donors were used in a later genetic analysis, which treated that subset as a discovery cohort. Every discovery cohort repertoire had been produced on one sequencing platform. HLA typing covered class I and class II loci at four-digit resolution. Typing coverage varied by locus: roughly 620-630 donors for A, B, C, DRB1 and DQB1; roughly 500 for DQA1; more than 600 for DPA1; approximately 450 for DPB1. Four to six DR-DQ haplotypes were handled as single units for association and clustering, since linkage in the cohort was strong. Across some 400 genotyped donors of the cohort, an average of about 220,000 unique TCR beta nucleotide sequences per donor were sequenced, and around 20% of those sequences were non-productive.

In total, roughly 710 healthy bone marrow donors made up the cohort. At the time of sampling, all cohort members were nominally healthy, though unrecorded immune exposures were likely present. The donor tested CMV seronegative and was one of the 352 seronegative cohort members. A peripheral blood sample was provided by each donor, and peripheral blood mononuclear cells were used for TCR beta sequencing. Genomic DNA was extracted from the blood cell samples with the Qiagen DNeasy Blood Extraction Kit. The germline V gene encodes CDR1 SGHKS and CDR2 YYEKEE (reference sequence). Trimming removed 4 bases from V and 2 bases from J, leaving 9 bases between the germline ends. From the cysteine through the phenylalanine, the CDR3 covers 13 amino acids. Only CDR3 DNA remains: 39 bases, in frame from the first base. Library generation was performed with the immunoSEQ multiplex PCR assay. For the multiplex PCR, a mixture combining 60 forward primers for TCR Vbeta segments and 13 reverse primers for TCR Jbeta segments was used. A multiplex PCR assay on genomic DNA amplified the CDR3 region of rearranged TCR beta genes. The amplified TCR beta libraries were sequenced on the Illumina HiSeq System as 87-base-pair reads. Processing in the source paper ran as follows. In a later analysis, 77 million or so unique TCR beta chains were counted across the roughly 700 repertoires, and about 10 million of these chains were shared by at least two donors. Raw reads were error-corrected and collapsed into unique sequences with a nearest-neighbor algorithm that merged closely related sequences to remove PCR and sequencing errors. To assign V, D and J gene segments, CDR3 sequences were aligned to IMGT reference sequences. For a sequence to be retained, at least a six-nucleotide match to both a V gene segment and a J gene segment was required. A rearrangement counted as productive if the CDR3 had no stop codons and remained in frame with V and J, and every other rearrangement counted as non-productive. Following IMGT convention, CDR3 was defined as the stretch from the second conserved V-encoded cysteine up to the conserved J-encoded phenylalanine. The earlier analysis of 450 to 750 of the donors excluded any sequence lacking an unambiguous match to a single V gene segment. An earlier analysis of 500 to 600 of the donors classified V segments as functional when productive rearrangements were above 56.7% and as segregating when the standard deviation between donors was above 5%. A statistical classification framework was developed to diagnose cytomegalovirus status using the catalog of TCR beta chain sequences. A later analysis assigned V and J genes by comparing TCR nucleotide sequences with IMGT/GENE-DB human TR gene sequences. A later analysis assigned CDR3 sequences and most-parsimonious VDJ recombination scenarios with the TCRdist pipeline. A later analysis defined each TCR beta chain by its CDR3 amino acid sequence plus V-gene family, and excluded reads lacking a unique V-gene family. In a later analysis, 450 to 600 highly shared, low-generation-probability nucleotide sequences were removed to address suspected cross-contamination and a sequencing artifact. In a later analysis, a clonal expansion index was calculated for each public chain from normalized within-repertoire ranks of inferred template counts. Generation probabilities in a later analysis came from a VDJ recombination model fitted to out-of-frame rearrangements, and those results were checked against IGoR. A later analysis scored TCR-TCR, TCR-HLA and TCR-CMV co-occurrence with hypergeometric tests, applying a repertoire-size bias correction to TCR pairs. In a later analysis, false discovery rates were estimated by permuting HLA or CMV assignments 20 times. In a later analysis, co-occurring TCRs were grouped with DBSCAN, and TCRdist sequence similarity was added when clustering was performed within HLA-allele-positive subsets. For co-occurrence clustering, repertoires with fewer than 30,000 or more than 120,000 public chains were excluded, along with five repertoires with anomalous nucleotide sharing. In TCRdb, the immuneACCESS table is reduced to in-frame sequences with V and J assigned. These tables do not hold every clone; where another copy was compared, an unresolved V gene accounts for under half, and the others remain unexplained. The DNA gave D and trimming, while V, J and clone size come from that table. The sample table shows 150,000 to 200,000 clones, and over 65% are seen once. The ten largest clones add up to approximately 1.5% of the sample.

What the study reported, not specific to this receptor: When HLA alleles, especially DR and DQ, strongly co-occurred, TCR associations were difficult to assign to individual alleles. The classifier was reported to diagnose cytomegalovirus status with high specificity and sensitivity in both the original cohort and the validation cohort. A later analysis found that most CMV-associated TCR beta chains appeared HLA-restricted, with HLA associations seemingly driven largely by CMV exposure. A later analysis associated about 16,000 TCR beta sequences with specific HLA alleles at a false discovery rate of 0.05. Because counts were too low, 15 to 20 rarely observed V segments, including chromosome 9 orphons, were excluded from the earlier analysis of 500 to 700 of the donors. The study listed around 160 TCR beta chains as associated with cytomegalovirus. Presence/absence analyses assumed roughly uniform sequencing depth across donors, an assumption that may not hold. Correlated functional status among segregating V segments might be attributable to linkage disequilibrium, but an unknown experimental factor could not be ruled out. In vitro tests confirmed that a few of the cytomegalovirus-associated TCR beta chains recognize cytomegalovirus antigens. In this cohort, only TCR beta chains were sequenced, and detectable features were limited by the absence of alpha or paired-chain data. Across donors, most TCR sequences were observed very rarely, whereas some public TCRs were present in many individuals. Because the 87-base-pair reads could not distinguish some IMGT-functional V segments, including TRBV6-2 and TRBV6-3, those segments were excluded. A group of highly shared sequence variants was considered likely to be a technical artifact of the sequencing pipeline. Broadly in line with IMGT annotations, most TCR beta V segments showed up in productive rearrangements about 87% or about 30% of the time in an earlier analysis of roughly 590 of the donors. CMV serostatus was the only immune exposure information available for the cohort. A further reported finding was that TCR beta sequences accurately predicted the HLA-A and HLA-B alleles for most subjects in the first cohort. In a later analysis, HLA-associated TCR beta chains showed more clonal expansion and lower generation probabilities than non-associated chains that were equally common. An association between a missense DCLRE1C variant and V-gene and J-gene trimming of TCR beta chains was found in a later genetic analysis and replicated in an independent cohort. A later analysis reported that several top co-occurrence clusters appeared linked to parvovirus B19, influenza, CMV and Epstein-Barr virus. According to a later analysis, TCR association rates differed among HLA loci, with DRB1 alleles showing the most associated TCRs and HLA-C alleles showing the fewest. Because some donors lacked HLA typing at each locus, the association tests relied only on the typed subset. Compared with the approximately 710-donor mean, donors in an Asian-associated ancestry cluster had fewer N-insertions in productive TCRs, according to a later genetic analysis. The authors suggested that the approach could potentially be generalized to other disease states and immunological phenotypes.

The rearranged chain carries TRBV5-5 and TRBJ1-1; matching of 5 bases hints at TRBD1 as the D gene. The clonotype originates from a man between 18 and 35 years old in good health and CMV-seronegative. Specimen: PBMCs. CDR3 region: CASSVQGNTEAFF. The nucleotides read TGTGCCAGCAGCGTCCAGGGTAACACTGAAGCTTTCTTT. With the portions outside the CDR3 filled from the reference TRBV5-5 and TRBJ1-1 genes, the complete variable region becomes DAGVTQSPTHLIKTRGQQVTLRCSPISGHKSVSWYQQVLGQGPQFIFQYYEKEERGRGNFPDRFSARQFPNYSSELNVNALLLGDSALYLCASSVQGNTEAFFGQGTRLTVV.